The source of this TCR beta chain is a study of T-cell memory formation after mild COVID-19. Study-level findings and limits: Whether day 37 second-wave clones are SARS-CoV-2-specific was not confirmed. Contracting CD4+ clones sat mainly in CM and EM; CD8+ in EMRA.

Germline lookup yields CDR1 SQVTM and CDR2 ANQGSEA. CDR3 length equals 14 residues. The junction had 12 bases not matched to a gene; V was cut back by 5 bases and J by 6 bases. TCRdb fed the 5' RACE reads into MiXCR, producing one record per CDR3 protein. The sample contains around 470,000 distinct CDR3 sequences, over 15% of which appear only once. Details on this clonotype: The antigen is undetermined.

The chain recombines TRBV29-1 with TRBJ2-7; 8 positions match TRBD2. This clonotype was sampled from an adult woman who had mild COVID-19 (a few samples of this study predate the infection). Cell type and time point are not known. The sample was PBMCs or a T cell subset sorted from them (not recorded which). This CDR3 reads CSVLIGGLGSEQYF. CDR3 nucleotides: TGCAGCGTTCTGATCGGGGGACTAGGATCCGAGCAGTACTTC.